The 17 T cell receptor beta chains presented below share a single source sample, sequenced in a study of Ad26.COV2.S vaccination and SARS-CoV-2 variants. Treatment in this sample: about 20 received Ad26.COV2.S at low or high dose, single or two shots; 5 received placebo; per-sample allocation not given. Vaccine and placebo recipients were sampled on day 63 after the first injection. Clones were read by immunoSEQ multiplex PCR, and TCRdb kept only the in-frame ones, dropping some. The sample carries 360,000 or so clones, around 90% recorded once. Sequenced here: peripheral blood, sampled in a trial of Ad26.COV2.S vaccine versus placebo. Receptors were obtained from a person between 18 and 59 years old who received the Ad26.COV2.S COVID-19 vaccine or a placebo.

The chain employs TRBV18 and TRBJ1-1, with D possibly TRBD1 on 5 matching bases. CDR1 and CDR2 (germline): KGHSH, LQKENI. CDR3 length equals 14 residues. The V and J ends lost 6 bases and 0 bases respectively, with 11 bases between them. DNA for the CDR3: TGTGCCAGCTCGCTAGACAGTATGAACACTGAAGCTTTCTTT. It translates to CASSLDSMNTEAFF.

This sequence joins TRBV5-5 and TRBJ2-5; D remains ambiguous. CDR3 length: 14 residues. V was cut by 1 base and J by 1 base, with 8 bases left in between. Germline loops: CDR1 SGHKS, CDR2 YYEKEE (reference sequence). This CDR3 is CASSLQRAQETQYF. The CDR3 nucleotides read TGTGCCAGCAGCTTGCAAAGGGCCCAAGAGACCCAGTACTTC.

The rearrangement uses TRBV12-3 or TRBV12-4 and TRBJ2-1; TRBD1 matches at 9 bases. The CDR3 sequence is 13 residues long. Trimming removed 6 bases from V and 8 bases from J; junction bases left unmatched: 5. CDR3 amino acids: CASSAGQGHEQFF. In DNA form, the CDR3 reads TGTGCCAGCAGCGCTGGACAGGGGCATGAGCAGTTCTTC.

V usage is TRBV7-2 and J usage is TRBJ1-5, with D hard to call. This CDR3 comprises 13 residues. V lost 0 bases and J 4 bases, leaving 4 bases between the germline ends. Germline V gene lookup returns CDR1 SGHTA and CDR2 FQGNSA. As DNA, the CDR3 is TGTGCCAGCAGCTTAGCGAATAATCAGCCCCAGCATTTT. Its translation: CASSLANNQPQHF.

J is TRBJ1-1 and V is TRBV7-9; D may be TRBD1 (5 bases). Germline lookup yields CDR1 SEHNR and CDR2 FQNEAQ (reference sequence). V was cut by 7 bases and J by 7 bases, with 13 bases left in between. The CDR3 spans 12 residues. DNA of the CDR3: TGTGCCAGCATCTTGGGGACCCGTGAAGCTTTCTTT. Amino acids: CASILGTREAFF.

CDR3 coding DNA: TGTGCCAGCAGACGGGGAGGGACAGATACGCAGTATTTT. Its translation is CASRRGGTDTQYF. The chain is built from TRBV27 and TRBJ2-3, with 7 bases aligning to TRBD2. The ends lost 6 bases at V and 3 bases at J; junction bases unmatched: 3. Germline V lookup: CDR1 MNHEY, CDR2 SMNVEV (reference sequence). The CDR3 covers 13 residues.

V usage is TRBV5-1 and J usage is TRBJ1-4, with 8 bases lining up with TRBD1. Germline loops: CDR1 SGHRS, CDR2 YFSETQ. Germline trimming cut 4 bases from V and 0 bases from J; bases unmatched to any gene: 17. The CDR3 has 20 amino acids. The CDR3 coding sequence is TGCGCCAGCAGCCCCAGGGGACAGGAGAGAGGGTTTGCAACTAATGAAAAACTGTTTTTT. Translated, it gives CASSPRGQERGFATNEKLFF.

The chain joins TRBV10-3 to TRBJ1-2; no definite D call. The germline V and J ends were trimmed by 4 bases and 1 base, with 10 bases remaining between them. The germline V gene encodes CDR1 ENHRY and CDR2 SYGVKD. The CDR3 runs to 14 residues. CDR3 nucleotide sequence: TGTGCCATCAGTGTTTCGGATGATAACTATGGCTACACCTTC. It specifies CAISVSDDNYGYTF.

The chain recombines TRBV2 with TRBJ2-7; possible D gene TRBD1, 5 bases. The CDR3 length is 12 residues. Trimming removed 9 bases from V and 5 bases from J, with 14 bases in between. The germline V gene encodes CDR1 SNHLY and CDR2 FYNNEI. CDR3: CARGRAPHEQYF. CDR3 nucleotide sequence: TGTGCCAGAGGCAGGGCCCCCCACGAGCAGTACTTC.

This clone was seen only a few times. The V call is TRBV5-1, the J call TRBJ1-1, with D perhaps matching TRBD1 (6 bases). Germline V CDR1 and CDR2: SGHRS, YFSETQ. CDR3 length equals 13 residues. Trimming removed 4 bases at V and 3 bases at J, with 10 bases between. The CDR3 protein is CASSRGEYTEAFF. The CDR3 DNA reads as TGCGCCAGCAGCAGGGGGGAGTACACTGAAGCTTTCTTT.

The V call is TRBV29-1, the J call TRBJ2-1; possibly TRBD2 for D (5 bases). CDR1 and CDR2 (germline): SQVTM, ANQGSEA. Deletions cut 4 bases from V and 9 bases from J, with 16 bases between. The CDR3 runs to 13 residues. DNA for the CDR3: TGCAGCGTTGGAGGGCCTGGGCGGGCTGAGCAGTTCTTC. Amino acid sequence: CSVGGPGRAEQFF.

The chain links TRBV25-1 to TRBJ1-1; D might be TRBD1 (5 bases). The germline V and J ends were trimmed by 6 bases and 0 bases, with 11 bases remaining between them. Germline V gives CDR1 MGHDK, CDR2 SYGVNS. CDR3 length equals 14 residues. CDR3 residues: CASRLGPMNTEAFF. The CDR3 DNA reads TGTGCCAGCAGGCTGGGACCCATGAACACTGAAGCTTTCTTT.

The chain joins TRBV19 to TRBJ1-5, with 7 bases identical to TRBD1. Trimming removed 3 bases from V and 4 bases from J; junction bases left unmatched: 12. Germline V gene sequence: CDR1 LNHDA, CDR2 SQIVND (reference sequence). There are 17 residues in the CDR3. Here the CDR3 DNA reads TGTGCCAGTAGTATCGGTGGGCGGGCAGGGGGGAATCAGCCCCAGCATTTT. It codes for CASSIGGRAGGNQPQHF.

This clone was found once. The gene calls are TRBV2 and TRBJ1-5, with D hard to call. The CDR3 spans 14 residues. Germline CDR1 reads SNHLY; CDR2 reads FYNNEI. With 4 bases removed from V and 0 bases from J, the gap between germline ends came to 7 bases. The CDR3 protein is CASSALNSNQPQHF. The CDR3 nucleotides are TGTGCCAGCAGTGCTCTCAATAGCAATCAGCCCCAGCATTTT.

The V and J genes are TRBV2 and TRBJ2-7; 8 positions agree with TRBD1. Germline CDR1 SNHLY, CDR2 FYNNEI. The length of the CDR3 is 14 residues. Losses at the gene ends were 6 bases for V and 3 bases for J; bases not matched to a gene: 7. The CDR3, as DNA: TGTGCCAGCAGAACGACAGGGGTAATCTACGAGCAGTACTTC. Its protein product is CASRTTGVIYEQYF.

The chain has TRBV27 and TRBJ1-5; D unresolved. Germline V gene data show CDR1 as MNHEY and CDR2 as SMNVEV (reference sequence). The CDR3 runs 13 residues. Trimming cost V 3 bases and J 4 bases, with 7 bases left between them. CDR3 region: CASSFYGNQPQHF. DNA for the CDR3: TGTGCCAGCAGTTTTTACGGGAATCAGCCCCAGCATTTT.

The chain joins TRBV5-4 to TRBJ1-4; a weak D match, TRBD1 (5 bases). Trimming stripped 4 bases from V and 0 bases from J, with 19 bases between. CDR1 SGHNT and CDR2 YYREEE come from the germline V gene (reference sequence). CDR3 length: 18 residues. This CDR3 is CASSLLGAQASTNEKLFF. The CDR3 DNA follows: TGTGCCAGCAGCCTACTCGGGGCGCAGGCTTCAACTAATGAAAAACTGTTTTTT.